This T cell receptor beta chain was captured by sequencing in a study of blood T cell repertoires in COVID-19. Individuals drawn from around 25 US areas were roughly 18 to 89 years old. Original handling: Nucleated cell number was recorded as an estimate derived from reference gene primer amplification. Produced via immunoSEQ multiplex PCR; TCRdb's table is partial and in-frame only. V and J calls and clone size follow that table, whereas D and trimming were derived from the DNA. Of roughly 400,000 clones in the sample, roughly nine tenths are singletons; the top ten hold just over 0.85%. The CDR3 is 14 amino acids. Germline CDR1 is MNHEY and CDR2 is SVGAGI. With 2 bases removed from V and 3 bases from J, the gap between germline ends came to 10 bases.

The chain is built from TRBV6-5 and TRBJ1-2; a weak D match, TRBD1 (5 bases). This clonotype originated in a woman aged 40 to 49 who had been exposed to COVID-19. The sample comprised PBMCs or T cells enriched from blood (not recorded which). The CDR3 is CASSYRGNDYGYTF. As DNA, the CDR3 is TGTGCCAGCAGTTACAGGGGCAACGACTATGGCTACACCTTC.